This T cell receptor beta chain comes out of a study of T cell clonotyping in hematopoietic cell transplantation. Study-wide points: Higher Inverse Simpson Index values in graft donor and pretransplant recipient predicted broader posttransplant TCR diversity. After transplant, recipient diversity fell while pathologically expanded clonotypes grew through day 180. Few recipient clonotypes overlapped donors; over 95% were de novo at given depth.

The protocol was immunoSEQ multiplex PCR, while the TCRdb copy is restricted to in-frame clones and leaves out a portion. The table shows approximately 44,000 clones, with around 95% occurring only once. A word on this clone: Antigen unknown. It is unclear where the CDR3 begins or ends on the DNA, so no DNA is shown, and the CDR3 is as TCRdb lists it.

The CDR3 length is 17 residues, termini included. V is TRBV7-5 and J is TRBJ1-3; TRBD1 reflects the table's D call only, with no check against the DNA. TRBV7-5 represents a pseudogene. Sequenced sample: peripheral blood mononuclear cells. This TCR derives from a woman in her fifties or sixties in good health. Some clones in this sample may be carry-over from other donors' samples. Here the CDR3 reads CVRSLWGPGISGNTIYF.